The rows below give T cell receptor beta chains drawn from one sample of a study of vaccination and CD4 T cells after COVID-19. Using its own MiXCR run on the PCR reads, TCRdb lists one record per CDR3 protein. The sample yields fewer than 4,500 distinct CDR3 sequences, 35% to 50% seen once. Their recognized antigens are unknown. Specimen: CD4+ T cells from blood, cultured in vitro. The receptors come from a human donor who had recovered from COVID-19. Both conserved end residues are part of each CDR3. The D gene is left open where the match is weak. Clone sizes are given selectively: once, few, many, or a class where the clone is expanded.

d_call j_call v_call clone_size cdr3_nt cdr3_aa
NA TRBJ2-4 TRBV5-4 NA TGTGCCAGCAGCTTGGAAAACATTCAGTACTTC CASSLENIQYF
TRBD2 TRBJ2-7 TRBV6-1 hyperexpanded TGTGCCAGCAGTGCCATTTTTAGCGGGGGGAAATACGAGCAGTACTTC CASSAIFSGGKYEQYF
NA TRBJ1-1 TRBV2 few TGTGCCAGCAGCAGCCAAGCCGGGAACACTGAAGCTTTCTTT CASSSQAGNTEAFF
NA TRBJ2-3 TRBV28 once TGTGCCAGCAGTCCGCAGGGATTCGGAGATACGCAGTATTTT CASSPQGFGDTQYF
NA TRBJ2-1 TRBV7-9 NA TGTGCCAGCAGCTTCCAAGGGGAGAATTACAATGAGCAGTTCTTC CASSFQGENYNEQFF
TRBD1 TRBJ2-7 TRBV20-1 few TGCAGTGCCGGAGGACAGGGGGCGGCAGGCGAGCAGTACTTC CSAGGQGAAGEQYF
TRBD2 TRBJ2-1 TRBV10-3 few TGTGCCATCAGCCTCGTGGAAGGGCGGGGGGGCCGGAGCTCCTACAATGAGCAGTTCTTC CAISLVEGRGGRSSYNEQFF
NA TRBJ2-7 TRBV6-1 NA TGTGCCGGAAGGGTATCCACCGGTTTGGAGCAGTACTTC CAGRVSTGLEQYF
NA TRBJ2-3 TRBV20-1 few TGCAGTGCTAGCGGGACAAATATTGATACGCAGTATTTT CSASGTNIDTQYF
TRBD1 TRBJ1-2 TRBV20-1 NA TGCAGTGCGGATCCCGGACAGGGCGCCTATGGCTACACCTTC CSADPGQGAYGYTF
NA TRBJ2-5 TRBV7-3 NA TGTGCCAGCAGCCCCCAGGGGGGAGCACAAGAGACCCAGTACTTC CASSPQGGAQETQYF
NA TRBJ2-7 TRBV12-3/TRBV12-4 large TGTGCCAGCAGCCTGGACAGATTCGCAGAGGTGTACTTC CASSLDRFAEVYF
NA TRBJ1-4 TRBV15 NA TGTGCCACCAGCCCGAACCAAGAAAAACTGTTTTTT CATSPNQEKLFF
NA TRBJ1-1 TRBV5-1 NA TGCGCCAGCAGCACACAGGGGAACACTGAAGCTTTCTTT CASSTQGNTEAFF
TRBD2 TRBJ2-5 TRBV20-1 NA TGCAGTCCCTTGGGGGTCCTCGGGGGGGAGACCCAGTACTTC CSPLGVLGGETQYF
NA TRBJ1-1 TRBV7-8 NA TGTGCCAGCAGCTTTAGAGGAAGCACTGAAGCTTTCTTT CASSFRGSTEAFF
TRBD2 TRBJ2-7 TRBV7-2 few TGTGCCAGCAGCCCCCGGGGGGGTTTAGGCGAGCAGTACTTC CASSPRGGLGEQYF
TRBD1 TRBJ2-7 TRBV11-3 NA TGTGCCAGCAGCCCCGAATCCGGGACAGGTACCTACGAGCAGTACTTC CASSPESGTGTYEQYF